This entry lists 14 T cell receptor beta chains sequenced from one sample in a study of neurological immune-mediated disorders. TCRdb ran MiXCR on the 5' RACE reads and lists one entry per CDR3 protein. The sample gives approximately 10,000 distinct CDR3 sequences, over 20% of which show up once; about 53% is in the top ten. Material: CD8+ T cells from blood. These receptors were taken from a woman aged 60-75 years with HTLV-1-associated myelopathy (HAM/TSP).

At least ten counts were recorded for this clonotype. The chain joins TRBV4-2 to TRBJ2-7, with 7 bases identical to TRBD1. Trimming took 2 bases from V and 1 from J; bases not matched to a gene: 5. The CDR3 sequence is 15 residues long. CDR1 and CDR2 from the germline V gene are LGHNA and YNFKEQ. DNA of the CDR3: TGTGCCAGCAGCCAACGACAGGGCAAGTCCTACGAGCAGTACTTC. Amino acid sequence: CASSQRQGKSYEQYF.

The chain links TRBV5-1 to TRBJ2-5, with 7 bases matching TRBD1. The ends lost 2 bases at V and 8 bases at J; junction bases unmatched: 9. The CDR3 spans 14 residues. Germline V gene data show CDR1 as SGHRS and CDR2 as YFSETQ. The CDR3 bases are TGCGCCAGCAGCTTTAGGGGGCGGCAATATACCCAGTACTTC. It translates to CASSFRGRQYTQYF.

This clonotype was picked up many times. The V call is TRBV2, the J call TRBJ2-5; weak D call: TRBD2 (8 bases). CDR3 length: 15 amino acids. Trimming took 6 bases from V and 3 from J, leaving 17 bases between them. CDR1 and CDR2 (germline): SNHLY, FYNNEI. CDR3 in amino acids: CASSVAGTDEETQYF. The CDR3 region has the DNA TGTGCCAGCAGCGTAGCGGGGACAGACGAAGAGACCCAGTACTTC.

The chain uses TRBV28 and TRBJ2-3, with TRBD1 matching 7 bases. Germline CDR1 MDHEN, CDR2 SYDVKM. This CDR3 has 15 amino acids. With V trimmed by 6 bases and J by 0 bases, 6 bases remained unmatched. The CDR3 DNA reads TGTGCCAGCAGGTCACGGGGACAGAGCACAGATACGCAGTATTTT. It is translated as CASRSRGQSTDTQYF.

At least ten counts were recorded for this clonotype. V gene TRBV4-1 combines with J gene TRBJ1-1, with D perhaps TRBD1 (5 bases). Germline CDR1 is MGHRA and CDR2 is YSYEKL. The CDR3 contains 15 residues. V was clipped by 1 base and J by 3 bases, with 12 bases between them. The CDR3 here is CASSQVPGRYTEAFF. DNA for the CDR3: TGCGCCAGCAGCCAAGTTCCAGGGCGCTACACTGAAGCTTTCTTT.

This clonotype was seen repeatedly, ten times or more. The CDR3 coding sequence is TGTGCCAGCAGTATTAATAGCGGGGGGGCGGCAGATACGCAGTATTTT. Translated, it gives CASSINSGGAADTQYF. The genes are TRBV6-6 and TRBJ2-3, with TRBD2 identical over 11 bases. CDR3 length: 16 residues. Germline CDR1 reads MNHNY; CDR2 reads SVGAGI (reference sequence). V lost 5 bases to trimming and J lost 4 bases; unmatched junction nucleotides: 8.

Many counts were recorded for this clonotype. The V gene is TRBV20-1, the J gene TRBJ2-7; D gene ambiguous. CDR3 size: 16 residues. The germline V gene encodes CDR1 DFQATT and CDR2 SNEGSKA (reference sequence). Trimming pared 3 bases from V and 2 bases from J, leaving 20 bases between. As DNA, the CDR3 is TGCAGTGCTAGTGGGTCCCAGGCCCTGAGACCCTACGAGCAGTACTTC. It encodes CSASGSQALRPYEQYF.

This clonotype appeared many times. The J gene is TRBJ2-7, the V gene TRBV7-8; a weak D match, TRBD1 (6 bases). The CDR3 length is 16 residues. The V and J ends lost 7 bases and 2 bases respectively, with 21 bases between them. Per the germline V gene, CDR1 is SGHVS and CDR2 is FQNEAQ. The DNA of the CDR3 is TGTGCCAGCACTAGAAACAGGGTCGGTTTCCCCTACGAGCAGTACTTC. Residues: CASTRNRVGFPYEQYF.

The sample holds many counts of this clonotype. For the CDR3, the DNA is TGTGCCACCCGGGACCGCAATGAGCAGTTCTTC. Translating gives CATRDRNEQFF. The chain joins TRBV10-3 to TRBJ2-1; tentatively, D is TRBD1 or TRBD2 (5 bases each). Per germline, CDR1 ENHRY and CDR2 SYGVKD. Trimming took off 10 bases at V and 6 bases at J, with 10 bases between the two ends. The length of the CDR3 is 11 residues.

This clonotype has at least ten counts. V and J are TRBV20-1 and TRBJ2-1; 11 bases map to TRBD2. This CDR3 is 14 amino acids long. The germline CDR1 and CDR2 sequences are DFQATT and SNEGSKA (reference sequence). V lost 3 bases to trimming and J lost 6 bases; unmatched junction nucleotides: 4. The CDR3 region is CSASSGGAANEQFF. The CDR3 DNA follows: TGCAGTGCTAGTAGCGGGGGGGCGGCCAATGAGCAGTTCTTC.

This clonotype turned up a few times. The chain is built from TRBV7-9 and TRBJ1-1; D call uncertain. The CDR3 runs 13 residues. From germline, CDR1 is SEHNR and CDR2 FQNEAQ (reference sequence). The germline V and J ends were trimmed by 5 bases and 1 base, with 8 bases remaining between them. The CDR3: CASSQEPNTEAFF. Written as DNA, the CDR3 is TGTGCCAGCAGCCAGGAACCGAACACTGAAGCTTTCTTT.

The CDR3 reads CASSQGKWVSNTEAFF. The CDR3 nucleotides read TGTGCCAGCAGCCAAGGCAAATGGGTGTCGAACACTGAAGCTTTCTTT. V and J are TRBV3-1 and TRBJ1-1; D gene ambiguous. This CDR3 is built from 16 residues. Germline V gene data show CDR1 as LGHDT and CDR2 as YNNKEL (reference sequence). V dropped 1 base and J dropped 1 base, with 13 bases sitting between them.

In its sample, this clonotype was seen many times. The chain carries TRBV20-1 and TRBJ2-1; the D is unclear. The length of the CDR3 is 12 residues. V was pared by 3 bases and J by 3 bases, with 6 bases between. The germline CDR1 and CDR2 sequences are DFQATT and SNEGSKA (reference sequence). CDR3 sequence reads: CSASPLYNEQFF. CDR3 sequence (DNA): TGCAGTGCTAGCCCACTCTACAATGAGCAGTTCTTC.

This clonotype showed up many times. This chain joins TRBV4-1 and TRBJ2-7; D remains ambiguous. The V end lost 4 bases, the J end lost 4 bases, and 11 bases lay between the germline ends. The CDR3 extends over 13 amino acids. Germline V gene data show CDR1 as MGHRA and CDR2 as YSYEKL. The CDR3 DNA reads as TGCGCCAGCAGCCGTACGCCCCTTTACGAGCAGTACTTC. It is translated as CASSRTPLYEQYF.